Given below is one T cell receptor (beta chain) in context. This entry belongs to a study of blood T cell repertoires in COVID-19. Libraries were prepared by immunoSEQ multiplex PCR; TCRdb keeps only in-frame clonotypes and omits some of them. Of approximately 220,000 clones listed, around four fifths are singletons. This CDR3 comprises 16 residues. From germline, CDR1 is SNHLY and CDR2 FYNNEI. Trimming cost V 8 bases and J 4 bases, with 21 bases left between them. J is TRBJ1-5 and V is TRBV2, with D perhaps matching TRBD1 (5 bases). The source material was peripheral blood. This clonotype was obtained from a woman in her 40s with active or convalescent COVID-19. In DNA form, the CDR3 reads TGTGCCAGCTCAAAGGGGTCCATCATGTTGAATCAGCCCCAGCATTTT. Translated, it gives CASSKGSIMLNQPQHF.